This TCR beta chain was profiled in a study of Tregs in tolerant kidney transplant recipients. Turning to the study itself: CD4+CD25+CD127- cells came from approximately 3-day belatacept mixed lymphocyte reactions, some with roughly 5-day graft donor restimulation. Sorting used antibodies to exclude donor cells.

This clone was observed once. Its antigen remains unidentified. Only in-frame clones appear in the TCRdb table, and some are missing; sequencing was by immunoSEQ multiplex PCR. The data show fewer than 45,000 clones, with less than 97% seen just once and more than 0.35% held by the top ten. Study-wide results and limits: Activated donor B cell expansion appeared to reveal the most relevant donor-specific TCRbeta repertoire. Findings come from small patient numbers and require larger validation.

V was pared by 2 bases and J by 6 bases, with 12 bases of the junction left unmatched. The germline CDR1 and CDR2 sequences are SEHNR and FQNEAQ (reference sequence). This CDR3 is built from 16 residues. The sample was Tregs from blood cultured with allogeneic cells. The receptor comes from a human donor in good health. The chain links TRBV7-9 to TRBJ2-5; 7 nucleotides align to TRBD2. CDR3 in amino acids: CASSLSVSSGTQTQYF. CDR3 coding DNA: TGTGCCAGCAGCTTAAGCGTGTCTAGCGGAACCCAGACCCAGTACTTC.